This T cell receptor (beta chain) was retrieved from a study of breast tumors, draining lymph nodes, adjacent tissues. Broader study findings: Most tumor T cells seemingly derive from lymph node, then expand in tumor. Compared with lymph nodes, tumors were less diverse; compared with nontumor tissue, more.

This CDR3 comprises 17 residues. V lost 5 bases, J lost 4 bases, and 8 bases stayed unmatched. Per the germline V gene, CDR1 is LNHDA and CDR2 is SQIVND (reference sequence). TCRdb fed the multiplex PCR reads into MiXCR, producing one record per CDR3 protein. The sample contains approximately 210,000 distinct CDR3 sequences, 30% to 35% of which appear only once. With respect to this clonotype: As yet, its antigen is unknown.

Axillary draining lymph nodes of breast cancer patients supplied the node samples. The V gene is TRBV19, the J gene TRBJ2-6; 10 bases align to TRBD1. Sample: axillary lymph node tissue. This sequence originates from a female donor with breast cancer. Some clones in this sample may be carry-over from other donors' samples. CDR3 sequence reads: CASSPGQGVLGANVLTF. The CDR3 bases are TGTGCCAGTAGTCCCGGACAGGGGGTGTTAGGGGCCAACGTCCTGACTTTC. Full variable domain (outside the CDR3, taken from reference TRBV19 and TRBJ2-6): DGGITQSPKYLFRKEGQNVTLSCEQNLNHDAMYWYRQDPGQGLRLIYYSQIVNDFQKGDIAEGYSVSREKKESFPLTVTSAQKNPTAFYLCASSPGQGVLGANVLTFGAGSRLTVL.